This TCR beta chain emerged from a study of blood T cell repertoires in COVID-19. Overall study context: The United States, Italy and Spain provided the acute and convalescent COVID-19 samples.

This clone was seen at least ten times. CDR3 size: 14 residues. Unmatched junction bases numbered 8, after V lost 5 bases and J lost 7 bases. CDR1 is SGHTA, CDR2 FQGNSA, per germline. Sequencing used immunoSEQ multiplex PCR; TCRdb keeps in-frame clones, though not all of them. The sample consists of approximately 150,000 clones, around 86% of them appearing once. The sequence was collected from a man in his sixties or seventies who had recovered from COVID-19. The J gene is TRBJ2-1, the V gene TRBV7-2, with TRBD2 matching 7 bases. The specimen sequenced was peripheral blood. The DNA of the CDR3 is TGTGCCAGCAGCCCCCTCGGCGGGAGAAATGAGCAGTTCTTC. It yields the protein CASSPLGGRNEQFF. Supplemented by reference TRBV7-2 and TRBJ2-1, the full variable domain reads GAGVSQSPSNKVTEKGKDVELRCDPISGHTALYWYRQSLGQGLEFLIYFQGNSAPDKSGLPSDRFSAERTGGSVSTLTIQRTQQEDSAVYLCASSPLGGRNEQFFGPGTRLTVL.